The rows below give T cell receptor beta chains drawn from one sample of a study of cytomegalovirus exposure and HLA in healthy donors. TCRdb's table, derived via immunoSEQ multiplex PCR, lists solely in-frame clones and lacks some. The sample includes around 95,000 clones, under 85% of them seen just once. The material sequenced was PBMCs. The receptors derive from a woman between 40 and 50 years old in good health and CMV-seropositive. The CDR3 runs from the conserved cysteine through the conserved F or W. D genes are given only for firm matches. The size field is filled for only some rows; it gives once, few, many or a size class.

NA,TRBJ2-7,TRBD2,TRBV10-3,TGTGCCATCAGGGGGACTAGCGGGAGTTACGAGCAGTACTTC,CAIRGTSGSYEQYF
once,TRBJ2-5,TRBD2,TRBV5-4,TGTGCCAGCAGCCCCGGGACTAGCGGGAGTGGCGAGACCCAGTACTTC,CASSPGTSGSGETQYF
NA,TRBJ1-5,TRBD1,TRBV6-5,TGTGCCAGCAGCCTAACAGGGGGCGGGCAGCCCCAGCATTTT,CASSLTGGGQPQHF
NA,TRBJ2-3,TRBD2,TRBV6-1,TGTGCCAGCAGTGAATATGGTTGGCTAGCGGGAGTAGGGGATACGCAGTATTTT,CASSEYGWLAGVGDTQYF
NA,TRBJ1-1,TRBD1,TRBV7-3,TGTGCCAGCAGCTATGGGACAGCGAACACTGAAGCTTTCTTT,CASSYGTANTEAFF
NA,TRBJ2-1,TRBD2,TRBV7-9,TGTGCCAGCAGCTTGGGCCTAGCGGTATCCTACAATGAGCAGTTCTTC,CASSLGLAVSYNEQFF
few,TRBJ2-3,NA,TRBV5-6,TGTGCCAGCAGCTTGGCTAGCTTCACAGATACGCAGTATTTT,CASSLASFTDTQYF
NA,TRBJ2-3,NA,TRBV9,TGTGCCAGCAGCCCTCCGACTGGCACAGATACGCAGTATTTT,CASSPPTGTDTQYF
few,TRBJ2-3,TRBD2,TRBV7-9,TGTGCCAGCAGCTTCGATAGCGGGAGAGGCACAGATACGCAGTATTTT,CASSFDSGRGTDTQYF
NA,TRBJ2-1,TRBD2,TRBV27,TGTGCCAGCAGTTTCGGGACTAGGCCCTCCCATGAGCAGTTCTTC,CASSFGTRPSHEQFF
NA,TRBJ2-3,TRBD2,TRBV11-2,TGTGCCAGCAGCTTAGGTGGGACTAGTCAACATACGCAGTATTTT,CASSLGGTSQHTQYF
NA,TRBJ2-3,NA,TRBV6-5,TGTGCCAGCAGTTTGGACAGCCTAGACACAGATACGCAGTATTTT,CASSLDSLDTDTQYF
NA,TRBJ1-1,TRBD1,TRBV5-1,TGCGCCAGCACCCGGGACAGGGGAGAGGATGAAGCTTTCTTT,CASTRDRGEDEAFF